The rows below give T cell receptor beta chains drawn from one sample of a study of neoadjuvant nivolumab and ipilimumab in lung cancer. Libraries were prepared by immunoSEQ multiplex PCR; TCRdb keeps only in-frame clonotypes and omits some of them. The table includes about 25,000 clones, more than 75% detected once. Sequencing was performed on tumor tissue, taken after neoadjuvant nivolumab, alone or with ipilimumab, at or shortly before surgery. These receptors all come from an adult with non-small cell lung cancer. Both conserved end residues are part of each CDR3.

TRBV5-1	CASSLAGQNTGELFF
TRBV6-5	CASSRPGLSYEQYF
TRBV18	CASSLIPGVRNEQYF
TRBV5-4	CASSPEGYGYTF
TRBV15	CATSRTSGGSTDTQYF
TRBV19	CASSNSYEQYF
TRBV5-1	CASSWAIAGPTDTQYF
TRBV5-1	CASSPFTSGGETQYF
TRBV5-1	CASSLDSLNTEAFF
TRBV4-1	CASSQEKGDEKLFF
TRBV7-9	CASSLGDFDYEQYF
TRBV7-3	CASSPRGDYGYTF
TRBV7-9	CASSLTMNTEAFF
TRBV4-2	CASSLVLVTYNEQFF
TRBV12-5	CASVPTGDWRTRGYTF
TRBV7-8	CASSLALGQQYF
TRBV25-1	CASSESIRGLFF
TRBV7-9	CASSPSIVRNYNEQFF
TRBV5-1	CASSLVTASTGELFF
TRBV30	CAWSVGDRLNQPQHF
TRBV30	CAWSVLRGLDTQYF
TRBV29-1	CSATGTGERSGSTDTQYF
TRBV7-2	CASSSQGTEYNEQFF
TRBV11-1	CASSFADRYEQYF
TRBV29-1	CSVEQAVNYGYTF
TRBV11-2	CASSLVGREGTEAFF
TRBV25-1	CASSDSNQPQHF
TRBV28	CASSRPSTDTQYF
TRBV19	CASSIDGAGRTYEQYF
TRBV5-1	CASSLGTGNQPQHF
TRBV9	CASSSPGGSGSPGELFF
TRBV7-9	CASSPRGSSNYGYTF
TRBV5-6	CASSSGQALSQPQHF
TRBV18	CASSQTTAGSSTDTQYF
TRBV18	CASSRGLAGERSYNEQFF
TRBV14	CASSLSGDTQYF
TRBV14	CASSQEGDYQETQYF
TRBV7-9	CASSTPGQGGNQPQHF
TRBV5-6	CASSLPGEGLEQYF